Below, 13 T cell receptor beta chains from the same sample are listed, as sequenced in a study of blood T cell repertoires in COVID-19 (dated by TCRdb to 2019 to 2021). Receptor amplification or capture employed the immunoSEQ multiplex PCR assay. TCRdb obtained this table from immuneACCESS and retained in-frame rearrangements with V and J assigned. These tables miss some clones; where compared with another copy, unresolved V genes account for less than half of the shortfall, and the remainder is unexplained. The sample table shows some 33,000 clones, and approximately 89% are seen once. In total, the top ten clones hold 7% to 7.5% of the sample. The sample was peripheral blood. These receptors all come from a human donor in a cohort sampled during active COVID-19.

The chain has TRBV9 and TRBJ2-1; 7 nucleotides line up with TRBD2. Germline values: CDR1 SGDLS, CDR2 YYNGEE. The CDR3 length is 15 residues. J gave up 7 bases and V 0 bases, and 7 bases lay outside the gene matches. The CDR3 loop is CASSVVGTNGNEQFF. CDR3 coding DNA: TGTGCCAGCAGCGTAGTAGGGACTAACGGTAATGAGCAGTTCTTC.

This sequence joins TRBV19 and TRBJ1-2; 8 nucleotides match TRBD1. V dropped 1 base and J dropped 8; count of bases not matched to a gene: 6. The germline gives CDR1 LNHDA, CDR2 SQIVND (reference sequence). The CDR3 runs 14 residues. CDR3 coding DNA: TGTGCCAGTAGTATAGGGCAGGGGGCTCGCGGCTACACCTTC. This translates into CASSIGQGARGYTF.

The table lists this clone with a few counts. The rearrangement joins TRBV12-5 to TRBJ2-2; 7 bases are shared with TRBD1. Germline V gives CDR1 LGHNT, CDR2 FRNRAP. CDR3 length equals 15 residues. Trimming cost V 5 bases and J 5 bases; bases outside gene matches: 8. The CDR3 loop reads CASGPRTGGTGELFF. Here the CDR3 DNA reads TGTGCTAGTGGTCCGAGGACAGGTGGGACCGGGGAGCTGTTTTTT.

This sequence joins TRBV9 and TRBJ1-2; maybe TRBD1 (5 bases). This CDR3 comprises 15 residues. The ends were cut back, 6 bases at V and 4 bases at J, with 19 bases in the middle. CDR1 is SGDLS, CDR2 YYNGEE, per germline. DNA for the CDR3: TGTGCCAGCACCCTTCAGAGCGGGGGAGTCTATGGCTACACCTTC. It encodes CASTLQSGGVYGYTF.

This rearrangement joins TRBV10-3 to TRBJ2-1; 12 positions match TRBD2. CDR3 length: 19 amino acids. Germline V gene lookup returns CDR1 ENHRY and CDR2 SYGVKD. V dropped 0 bases and J dropped 4; count of bases not matched to a gene: 10. This CDR3 is CAISESLAGGPMAYNEQFF. CDR3 bases: TGTGCCATCAGTGAGTCGCTAGCGGGGGGGCCCATGGCTTACAATGAGCAGTTCTTC.

This clone turned up a few times. V and J are TRBV2 and TRBJ1-4; no reliable D call. V was shortened by 1 base and J by 8 bases, with 14 bases between the two germline ends. Germline lookup yields CDR1 SNHLY and CDR2 FYNNEI. This CDR3 is 15 amino acids long. CDR3: CASSEDRGFWEKLFF. DNA for the CDR3: TGTGCCAGCAGTGAAGACCGGGGATTTTGGGAAAAACTGTTTTTT.

This clone has a single count. The rearrangement links TRBV10-3 to TRBJ2-7; 9 bases agree with TRBD2. In germline, CDR1 is ENHRY, CDR2 SYGVKD. Losses at the gene ends were 4 bases for V and 4 bases for J; bases not matched to a gene: 2. There are 13 residues in the CDR3. The CDR3 loop is CAISGTSVYEQYF. CDR3 nucleotide sequence: TGTGCCATCAGTGGGACTAGCGTATACGAGCAGTACTTC.

This chain uses TRBV28 with TRBJ2-7; maybe TRBD2 (6 bases). Germline lookup yields CDR1 MDHEN and CDR2 SYDVKM. V lost 8 bases and J lost 1, with 9 bases in between. This CDR3 has 12 residues. The CDR3: CASHGGSYEQYF. CDR3 in DNA: TGTGCCAGCCACGGGGGTTCCTACGAGCAGTACTTC.

J is TRBJ1-1 and V is TRBV6-5; TRBD1 matches at 8 bases. The V gene end was trimmed by 5 bases and the J gene end by 8 bases; junction bases not matched to a gene: 13. The CDR3 has 15 residues. The germline gives CDR1 MNHEY, CDR2 SVGAGI. As DNA, the CDR3 is TGTGCCAGCAGTCCCTGGGACAGGCGAGGGAGGGAAGCTTTCTTT. Translated: CASSPWDRRGREAFF.

This rearrangement joins TRBV6-5 to TRBJ2-7, with a weak D call TRBD1 (5 bases). This CDR3 region has 14 residues. V lost 5 bases, J lost 0 bases, and 11 bases lay in between. Germline CDR1 reads MNHEY; CDR2 reads SVGAGI. For the CDR3, the DNA is TGTGCCAGCAGTAGGACACCCCACTCCTACGAGCAGTACTTC. This encodes CASSRTPHSYEQYF.

This clone was picked up one time. The chain combines TRBV11-2 with TRBJ2-3; tentative D call: TRBD1 (5 bases). Germline loops: CDR1 SGHAT, CDR2 FQNNGV. This CDR3 spans 16 amino acids. Trimming took 7 bases from V and 1 from J, leaving 18 bases between them. The CDR3 DNA reads as TGTGCCAGCACCCCCCGGCAGGGATGGGGCACAGATACGCAGTATTTT. It encodes CASTPRQGWGTDTQYF.

This clone is deemed medium-sized. The gene calls are TRBV27 and TRBJ2-3; maybe TRBD2 (5 bases). Trimming removed 5 bases at V and 1 base at J, with 13 bases between. Germline V gene lookup returns CDR1 MNHEY and CDR2 SMNVEV (reference sequence). This CDR3 is built from 15 residues. CDR3 amino acids: CASSPTFGGTDTQYF. The CDR3 nucleotides read TGTGCCAGCAGTCCCACATTCGGGGGCACAGATACGCAGTATTTT.

The J gene is TRBJ2-1, the V gene TRBV27; D not resolved. The V and J ends lost 3 bases and 4 bases respectively, with 19 bases between them. This CDR3 is built from 17 residues. Germline CDR1 MNHEY, CDR2 SMNVEV (reference sequence). The CDR3 bases are TGTGCCAGCAGTTTTTCTATGTGGAGTATCCTATACAATGAGCAGTTCTTC. Amino acids: CASSFSMWSILYNEQFF.